A selection of T cell receptor beta chains follows, all from one sample in a study of read filtering for tumor transcriptome and immune sequencing. TCRdb processed the reads anew with MiXCR; each CDR3 protein has one entry. The data show about 35,000 distinct CDR3 sequences, with roughly an eighth seen just once and 6.5% to 8.5% held by the top ten. Sequencing was done on a sample of a population of CD138-negative cells sorted from bone marrow. These receptors all stem from a donor aged 40 or over with multiple myeloma. Each CDR3 is given with its conserved first and last residue. Each record gives: D gene, clone size, J gene, V gene, CDR3 protein, CDR3 DNA. A D gene is named only where the DNA matches it firmly. Not all rows give a size; the values are once, few, many and, for expanded clones, a class.

>.|many|TRBJ1-4|TRBV7-2
CASSLVHQSYEKLFF
TGTGCCAGCAGCTTAGTACATCAGTCTTATGAAAAACTGTTTTTT
>TRBD1|many|TRBJ2-1|TRBV10-3
CAARTGTNNEQFF
TGTGCCGCCCGGACAGGGACGAACAATGAGCAGTTCTTC
>.|medium-sized|TRBJ1-2|TRBV28
CASSSSPLNYGYTF
TGTGCCAGCAGTTCGTCCCCCCTTAACTATGGCTACACCTTC
>.|.|TRBJ1-2|TRBV29-1
CSFAPITSVVYGYTF
TGCAGCTTTGCCCCTATAACCTCCGTAGTGTATGGCTACACCTTC
>.|many|TRBJ1-5|TRBV30
CAWSKRLGTGEPQHF
TGTGCCTGGAGTAAGCGTTTGGGGACTGGCGAGCCCCAGCATTTT
>.|many|TRBJ1-3|TRBV20-1
CSAQREGMGNTIYF
TGCAGTGCTCAAAGAGAGGGAATGGGAAACACCATATATTTT
>.|many|TRBJ2-1|TRBV9
CASSVRGAYNEQFF
TGTGCCAGCAGCGTACGGGGGGCTTACAATGAGCAGTTCTTC
>.|many|TRBJ1-5|TRBV4-1
CASSQGWGNSNQPQHF
TGCGCCAGCAGCCAGGGGTGGGGTAACAGCAATCAGCCCCAGCATTTT
>.|many|TRBJ1-3|TRBV27
CASSEDSGNTIYF
TGTGCCAGCAGTGAGGACTCTGGAAACACCATATATTTT
>.|many|TRBJ1-3|TRBV29-1
CSVAAASGNTIYF
TGCAGCGTTGCGGCAGCCTCTGGAAACACCATATATTTT
>TRBD2|many|TRBJ2-1|TRBV27
CASRGGSYNEQFF
TGTGCCAGTCGGGGGGGTTCCTACAATGAGCAGTTCTTC
>.|many|TRBJ2-1|TRBV7-6
CASSPRDFNNEQFF
TGTGCCAGCAGCCCCCGGGACTTTAACAATGAGCAGTTCTTC
>TRBD1|many|TRBJ2-2|TRBV20-1
CSAANRGRELFF
TGCAGTGCCGCTAACAGGGGCCGGGAGCTGTTTTTT
>.|many|TRBJ2-5|TRBV30
CAWTQSQETQYF
TGTGCCTGGACCCAGTCACAAGAGACCCAGTACTTC
>.|.|TRBJ1-1|TRBV7-9
CASFKEYTEAFF
TGTGCCAGCTTTAAGGAGTACACTGAAGCTTTCTTT
>TRBD1|.|TRBJ1-1|TRBV5-1
CANSGRTGANTEAFF
TGCGCCAACAGCGGAAGGACAGGGGCGAACACTGAAGCTTTCTTT
>.|many|TRBJ2-5|TRBV28
CASSLLQGGGETQYF
TGTGCCAGCAGTTTGTTACAGGGAGGTGGAGAGACCCAGTACTTC
>.|many|TRBJ1-6|TRBV4-1
CASSQDNEFSYNSPLHF
TGCGCCAGCAGCCAAGATAATGAGTTCTCCTATAATTCACCCCTCCACTTT
>.|.|TRBJ2-3|TRBV27
CASRFGPITDTQYF
TGTGCCAGCAGGTTTGGACCCATCACAGATACGCAGTATTTT
>.|.|TRBJ1-1|TRBV20-1
CSAVLGPEAFF
TGCAGTGCCGTCTTAGGGCCAGAAGCTTTCTTT
>.|.|TRBJ1-2|TRBV7-9
CASSLWDGRGCTF
TGTGCCAGCAGCTTATGGGACGGTCGAGGCTGCACCTTC
>.|many|TRBJ2-7|TRBV3-1
CASSQGPYEQYF
TGTGCCAGCAGCCAGGGGCCATACGAGCAGTACTTC
>.|many|TRBJ2-5|TRBV20-1
CSARGSDQIKETQYF
TGCAGTGCTAGAGGTAGCGACCAGATTAAAGAGACCCAGTACTTC
>.|many|TRBJ2-3|TRBV2
CASSERGATSTTQYF
TGTGCCAGCAGTGAACGGGGGGCCACCAGCACCACGCAGTATTTT
>TRBD1|many|TRBJ1-4|TRBV29-1
CSGVTGGNEKLFF
TGCAGCGGGGTGACAGGGGGCAATGAAAAACTGTTTTTT
>TRBD2|many|TRBJ2-5|TRBV2
CASSLTSGVQETQYF
TGTGCCAGCAGTTTGACTAGCGGGGTGCAAGAGACCCAGTACTTC
>TRBD1|many|TRBJ1-1|TRBV11-1
CASSPRQGSSTEAFF
TGTGCCAGCAGCCCCCGACAGGGGTCGAGCACTGAAGCTTTCTTT
>TRBD2|many|TRBJ2-7|TRBV6-1
CASDAAGAYEQYF
TGTGCCAGCGACGCAGCGGGGGCCTACGAGCAGTACTTC
>.|few|TRBJ1-4|TRBV11-2
CASSLGGRDNEKLFF
TGCGCCAGCAGCTTAGGGGGTCGAGATAATGAAAAACTGTTTTTT
>TRBD2|many|TRBJ2-5|TRBV5-6
CASSFSGRGDETQYF
TGTGCCAGCAGCTTTAGCGGGAGAGGTGATGAGACCCAGTACTTC
>TRBD1|many|TRBJ2-2|TRBV9
CASSASTLGQGANTGELFF
TGTGCCAGCAGCGCCTCGACTCTAGGACAGGGGGCGAACACCGGGGAGCTGTTTTTT
>.|many|TRBJ2-1|TRBV19
CASSIGQWGQFF
TGTGCCAGTAGTATCGGGCAGTGGGGGCAGTTCTTC
>.|.|TRBJ1-5|TRBV19
CASSSTGTVGNQPQHF
TGTGCCAGTAGCTCTACAGGGACGGTTGGCAATCAGCCCCAGCATTTT
>TRBD1|many|TRBJ2-5|TRBV5-1
CASSLEPGQGFEETQYF
TGCGCCAGCAGCTTGGAACCGGGACAGGGGTTTGAGGAGACCCAGTACTTC
>TRBD2|many|TRBJ2-1|TRBV7-3
CASSVSGVSYNEQFF
TGTGCCAGCAGCGTAAGCGGGGTCTCCTACAATGAGCAGTTCTTC
>TRBD1|many|TRBJ1-2|TRBV5-1
CASSLESGGYGYTF
TGCGCCAGCAGCTTGGAGTCAGGGGGATATGGCTACACCTTC
>TRBD2|many|TRBJ2-5|TRBV20-1
CSARDGGLAGQETQYF
TGCAGTGCTAGAGATGGAGGACTAGCGGGGCAAGAGACCCAGTACTTC
>.|many|TRBJ2-5|TRBV3-1
CAGSQDPPQQETQYF
TGTGCCGGCAGCCAAGATCCCCCCCAGCAAGAGACCCAGTACTTC
>.|many|TRBJ1-1|TRBV5-1
CASSLEPGRVHTEAFF
TGCGCCAGCAGCTTGGAGCCGGGACGGGTGCACACTGAAGCTTTCTTT
>.|many|TRBJ2-7|TRBV28
CASTTRDGRNEQYF
TGTGCCAGCACTACTCGGGACGGGCGGAACGAGCAGTACTTC
>TRBD2|few|TRBJ2-3|TRBV27
CASTWTSSTDTQYF
TGTGCCAGCACATGGACTAGCAGCACAGATACGCAGTATTTT
>.|many|TRBJ1-5|TRBV6-1
CASRVSADSNQPQHF
TGTGCCAGCAGAGTCTCGGCGGATAGCAATCAGCCCCAGCATTTT
>.|many|TRBJ1-5|TRBV20-1
CSARVLDNQPQHF
TGCAGTGCTAGAGTGCTGGACAATCAGCCCCAGCATTTT
>.|many|TRBJ1-5|TRBV19
CASSFGSNQPQHF
TGTGCCAGTAGTTTTGGGAGCAATCAGCCCCAGCATTTT
>.|.|TRBJ2-2|TRBV20-1
CSAPHVANTGELFF
TGCAGTGCCCCACATGTAGCGAACACCGGGGAGCTGTTTTTT
>.|many|TRBJ1-5|TRBV29-1
CSVAQTADNQPQHF
TGCAGCGTTGCACAGACAGCTGACAATCAGCCCCAGCATTTT
>.|once|TRBJ2-2|TRBV7-8
CASSLGPRGTITGELFF
TGTGCCAGCAGCTTGGGCCCTCGCGGAACTATTACCGGGGAGCTGTTTTTT
>.|many|TRBJ2-2|TRBV27
CASSFSRGAGAASNTGELFF
TGTGCCAGCAGTTTCAGTCGGGGGGCCGGGGCTGCGTCGAACACCGGGGAGCTGTTTTTT
>TRBD1|many|TRBJ1-1|TRBV5-4
CASSANRDRLTEAFF
TGTGCCAGCAGCGCAAACCGGGACAGACTCACTGAAGCTTTCTTT
>.|many|TRBJ1-1|TRBV28
CASSFLRGEAFF
TGTGCCAGCAGTTTTCTGAGAGGTGAAGCTTTCTTT
>TRBD2|many|TRBJ2-5|TRBV12-3/TRBV12-4
CASSVFSGRAQETQYF
TGTGCCAGCAGCGTATTTAGCGGGAGGGCCCAAGAGACCCAGTACTTC
>.|many|TRBJ1-3|TRBV9
CASSVDGRPSTNTIYF
TGTGCCAGCAGCGTAGATGGCAGACCTAGTACAAACACCATATATTTT
>.|many|TRBJ2-7|TRBV5-1
CASSSLQGGIDEQYF
TGCGCCAGCAGCTCCCTTCAGGGGGGCATAGACGAGCAGTACTTC
>.|many|TRBJ2-1|TRBV7-9
CASSLVYEQFF
TGTGCCAGCAGCTTAGTCTATGAGCAGTTCTTC
>.|many|TRBJ2-1|TRBV4-2
CASSQGGKPNNEQFF
TGTGCCAGCAGCCAAGGCGGGAAACCAAACAATGAGCAGTTCTTC
>.|.|TRBJ2-7|TRBV7-9
CARRSHSGRLDEQYF
TGTGCCCGCCGCTCTCACAGCGGTCGTTTGGACGAGCAGTACTTC
>TRBD2|many|TRBJ2-1|TRBV5-5
CASSFSGTSEYSYNEQFF
TGTGCCAGCAGCTTCTCCGGGACTAGCGAGTACTCCTACAATGAGCAGTTCTTC
>.|.|TRBJ1-1|TRBV5-1
CASSLTTRSEAFF
TGCGCCAGCAGCTTGACGACAAGATCCGAAGCTTTCTTT
>TRBD2|many|TRBJ2-5|TRBV2
CASSGYWGGETQYF
TGTGCCAGCAGTGGTTATTGGGGGGGAGAGACCCAGTACTTC
>TRBD2|.|TRBJ2-1|TRBV20-1
CSARDMETSGPASYNEQFF
TGCAGTGCTAGAGATATGGAGACTAGCGGACCGGCCTCCTACAATGAGCAGTTCTTC